This T cell receptor (beta chain) was obtained from a study of CD8+CD57+ T cells in acquired aplastic anemia. Looking at the study overall: In CD4+ cells, healthy donors produced an average of roughly 11 million reads.

The V and J ends lost 11 bases and 3 bases, in that order; junction bases with no gene match: 14. The length of the CDR3 is 15 residues. Per the germline V gene, CDR1 is KGHDR and CDR2 is SFDVKD. Using genomic DNA as the template, TCR beta VDJ and CDR3 profiling was carried out. Each CDR3 protein gets one entry after TCRdb re-called the reads with MiXCR. The table has about 160,000 distinct CDR3 sequences, approximately 40% seen once. The source material was sorted CD4+, CD8+, or CD8+CD57+ T cells (not recorded which) from PBMCs. The chain joins TRBV24-1 to TRBJ1-1; 7 bases map to TRBD1. The origin of this receptor is a human donor in good health. The CDR3 bases are TGTGCCAGCTCGCTACTACAGGGGATGGACACTGAAGCTTTCTTT. This encodes CASSLLQGMDTEAFF.